This T cell receptor beta chain derives from a study of shared clonotypes between healthy human individuals. Study in general: The people who gave samples were a couple of women and a few men aged 18 to 49. Per donor, CD8 memory used one plate, CD8 naive used two, CD4 memory used three and CD4 naive used three.

Donors were healthy HIV-negative adults without recently reported acute infections or vaccinations. The CDR3 sequence is 15 residues long. Trimming left V 0 bases short and J 2 bases short, with 11 bases between. Germline lookup yields CDR1 MNHEY and CDR2 SVGAGI. Genomic DNA belonging to each subset was distributed in equal measure over several immunoSEQ plates. Some clones are missing from TCRdb's copy, which holds only in-frame ones; the method was immunoSEQ multiplex PCR. Among nearly 750,000 clones listed, 55% to 80% were seen once. The sample taken for sequencing was memory CD4+ T cells sorted from blood. Stated subset: CD45RA-negative fraction. The chain joins TRBV6-5 to TRBJ2-7; possibly TRBD2 for D (5 bases). The clonotype originates from a woman aged 25 to 39 in good health. CDR3: CASSYSLGITYEQYF. As DNA, the CDR3 is TGTGCCAGCAGTTACTCCCTCGGGATTACCTACGAGCAGTACTTC.